The 21 T cell receptor beta chains listed next were all sequenced from one sample in a study of blood T cell repertoires in COVID-19. Clones were read by immunoSEQ multiplex PCR, and TCRdb kept only the in-frame ones, dropping some. The repertoire holds 200,000 or so clones, with around 90% as singletons. Sequencing was carried out using peripheral blood. The receptors here all came from a man in his 60s who had recovered from COVID-19.

This clone appeared a single time. The CDR3, as DNA: TGTGCCAGCAGCTTAAGCGGGGGAGAGCAGTTCTTC. Amino acids: CASSLSGGEQFF. V gene TRBV7-3 combines with J gene TRBJ2-1; 7 nucleotides match TRBD2. The CDR3 totals 12 residues. V trimming: 1 base; J trimming: 10 bases; junction bases outside the gene matches: 1. CDR1 and CDR2 from the germline V gene are SGHTA and FQGTGA.

This clone came up once. This chain joins TRBV12-3 or TRBV12-4 and TRBJ1-2; D is ambiguous. Trimming removed 6 bases from V and 4 bases from J, with 12 bases in between. CDR3 length: 13 amino acids. The CDR3 DNA sequence: TGTGCCAGCAGCCCCGACGGGTCCTATGGCTACACCTTC. This sequence encodes CASSPDGSYGYTF.

This chain links TRBV27 with TRBJ2-7; a weak D match, TRBD2 (5 bases). Trimming removed 3 bases at V and 6 bases at J, with 9 bases between. Germline CDR1 reads MNHEY; CDR2 reads SMNVEV (reference sequence). The CDR3 covers 12 residues. CDR3 protein: CASSLGAFEQYF. CDR3 nucleotides: TGTGCCAGCAGTTTGGGAGCGTTCGAGCAGTACTTC.

The rearrangement links TRBV7-8 to TRBJ1-1; the match to TRBD1 covers 8 bases. CDR1 is SGHVS and CDR2 is FQNEAQ in the germline V gene. The V and J ends lost 3 bases and 1 base, in that order; junction bases with no gene match: 4. This CDR3 comprises 15 residues. In DNA, the CDR3 is TGTGCCAGCAGCTTGACAGGGGTTCGGAACACTGAAGCTTTCTTT. It specifies CASSLTGVRNTEAFF.

The CDR3 DNA reads as TGTGCCAGCAGCTTGGGCCAGGGATTGGTAGCTGGGGCCAACGTCCTGACTTTC. Translation gives CASSLGQGLVAGANVLTF. J is TRBJ2-6 and V is TRBV5-4; perhaps TRBD1 as D (5 bases). CDR1 SGHNT and CDR2 YYREEE come from the germline V gene (reference sequence). The CDR3 loop spans 18 amino acids. V lost 0 bases, J lost 2 bases, and 15 bases lay in between.

The gene calls are TRBV14 and TRBJ2-4, with TRBD1 identical over 9 bases. Germline V gene sequence: CDR1 SGHDN, CDR2 FVKESK. This CDR3 region has 14 residues. V lost 2 bases and J lost 8; bases outside the gene matches: 4. The chain's CDR3 is CASSQPGQGHIQYF. In DNA form, the CDR3 reads TGTGCCAGCAGCCAACCGGGACAGGGACACATTCAGTACTTC.

This clone appeared a single time. The chain employs TRBV5-1 and TRBJ1-1; TRBD1 aligns across 12 bases. V gave up 4 bases and J gave up 6 bases; unmatched junction bases: 10. The CDR3 contains 16 residues. Germline CDR1 reads SGHRS; CDR2 reads YFSETQ. The CDR3 region is CASSLGQGARFSEAFF. The CDR3, as DNA: TGCGCCAGCAGCCTGGGACAGGGGGCGCGTTTCTCTGAAGCTTTCTTT.

This chain joins TRBV4-3 and TRBJ1-1; D remains ambiguous. Looked up from germline, CDR1 is LGHNA and CDR2 is YSLEER. This CDR3 is 14 amino acids long. V lost 0 bases to trimming and J lost 1 base, with 6 bases between them. The CDR3, as DNA: TGCGCCAGCAGCCAAGAAAAAGCGAACACTGAAGCTTTCTTT. Its translation is CASSQEKANTEAFF.

The chain carries TRBV7-8 and TRBJ1-5, with D perhaps TRBD1 (6 bases). This CDR3 has 13 amino acids. CDR1 is SGHVS, CDR2 FQNEAQ, per germline. V was cut by 0 bases and J by 13 bases, with 13 bases left in between. The CDR3 region has the DNA TGTGCCAGCAGCTTAGCGGTGGGGGACACACAGCATTTT. Amino acids: CASSLAVGDTQHF. The entire variable domain, with the rest obtained from reference TRBV7-8 and TRBJ1-5, is as follows: GAGVSQSPRYKVAKRGQDVALRCDPISGHVSLFWYQQALGQGPEFLTYFQNEAQLDKSGLPSDRFFAERPEGSVSTLKIQRTQQEDSAVYLCASSLAVGDTQHFGDGTRLSIL.

The chain joins TRBV11-3 to TRBJ2-3; TRBD1 agrees at 8 bases. The trim removed 2 bases at V and 7 bases at J, leaving 14 bases unmatched. CDR3 length: 17 residues. The germline V gene has CDR1 SGHNT and CDR2 YENEEA. This CDR3 reads CASSLFPGQAAANTQYF. CDR3 coding DNA: TGTGCCAGCAGCTTATTCCCGGGACAGGCGGCGGCCAATACGCAGTATTTT.

The J gene is TRBJ1-2, the V gene TRBV5-4; maybe TRBD1 (5 bases). This CDR3 comprises 15 residues. Trimming left V 4 bases short and J 1 base short, with 14 bases between. Germline values: CDR1 SGHNT, CDR2 YYREEE (reference sequence). The CDR3 DNA follows: TGTGCCAGCAGCCCAGCGTCAGGGTATAACTATGGCTACACCTTC. Its protein product is CASSPASGYNYGYTF.

The genes are TRBV19 and TRBJ1-2; D is uncertain. V lost 6 bases, J lost 8 bases, and 16 bases lay in between. This CDR3 is built from 13 residues. Per germline, CDR1 LNHDA and CDR2 SQIVND (reference sequence). CDR3 sequence reads: CASRPSRVTGYTF. In DNA, the CDR3 is TGTGCCAGTAGACCTTCTCGGGTGACCGGCTACACCTTC.

The CDR3 DNA is TGTGCCATCAGTGACAATCCGGGACAGGGAGACACCATATATTTT. It specifies CAISDNPGQGDTIYF. The chain is built from TRBV10-3 and TRBJ1-3; 9 positions agree with TRBD1. CDR1 is ENHRY, CDR2 SYGVKD, per germline. The trim removed 3 bases at V and 8 bases at J, leaving 8 bases unmatched. The CDR3 runs to 15 residues.

The rearrangement uses TRBV6-6 and TRBJ1-2; D ambiguous. V shed 7 bases and J shed 0 bases, with 9 bases lying between them. Germline values: CDR1 MNHNY, CDR2 SVGAGI (reference sequence). The length of the CDR3 is 13 residues. CDR3 sequence: CASTYGANYGYTF. The CDR3 DNA sequence: TGTGCCAGCACCTATGGTGCTAACTATGGCTACACCTTC.

The chain uses TRBV6-2 or TRBV6-3 and TRBJ2-5; D unclear. The CDR3 is 16 residues long. Per germline, CDR1 MNHEY and CDR2 SVGEGT. Trimming shortened V by 5 bases and J by 0 bases, and 16 bases separated the two germline ends. The CDR3 DNA reads as TGTGCCAGCAGTCCCCTTCCCGCGGCTAACCAAGAGACCCAGTACTTC. As protein: CASSPLPAANQETQYF.

This sequence joins TRBV5-1 and TRBJ2-2, with 8 bases aligning to TRBD2. The CDR3 consists of 17 residues. The junction had 7 bases not matched to a gene; V was cut back by 2 bases and J by 1 base. Germline values: CDR1 SGHRS, CDR2 YFSETQ. The CDR3 protein is CASSFRGGTQNTGELFF. CDR3 sequence (DNA): TGCGCCAGCAGCTTCCGCGGGGGGACACAGAACACCGGGGAGCTGTTTTTT. The full variable domain, its missing parts supplied by reference TRBV5-1 and TRBJ2-2, is KAGVTQTPRYLIKTRGQQVTLSCSPISGHRSVSWYQQTPGQGLQFLFEYFSETQRNKGNFPGRFSGRQFSNSRSEMNVSTLELGDSALYLCASSFRGGTQNTGELFFGEGSRLTVL.

The V call is TRBV19, the J call TRBJ1-5; D call uncertain. There are 14 residues in the CDR3. V was trimmed by 3 bases and J by 3 bases, leaving 9 bases between them. Per germline, CDR1 LNHDA and CDR2 SQIVND (reference sequence). The CDR3 DNA reads TGTGCCAGTAGTATTTCGGGGTACAATCAGCCCCAGCATTTT. Encoded protein: CASSISGYNQPQHF. Drawing the rest from reference TRBV19 and TRBJ1-5, the complete variable domain is DGGITQSPKYLFRKEGQNVTLSCEQNLNHDAMYWYRQDPGQGLRLIYYSQIVNDFQKGDIAEGYSVSREKKESFPLTVTSAQKNPTAFYLCASSISGYNQPQHFGDGTRLSIL.

The chain uses TRBV27 and TRBJ1-2; 10 bases fit TRBD1. Germline values: CDR1 MNHEY, CDR2 SMNVEV (reference sequence). The trim removed 4 bases at V and 8 bases at J, leaving 7 bases unmatched. CDR3 size: 14 residues. CDR3 sequence (DNA): TGTGCCAGCAGTTCCGGGACAGGGGCTGAGGGCTACACCTTC. Translation: CASSSGTGAEGYTF.

This chain links TRBV20-1 with TRBJ2-3; 10 bases line up with TRBD2. The germline CDR1 and CDR2 sequences are DFQATT and SNEGSKA (reference sequence). The CDR3 sequence is 15 residues long. J gave up 4 bases and V 3 bases, and 7 bases lay outside the gene matches. CDR3 sequence (DNA): TGCAGTGCTAGTTCGCCTAGCGGGAGTGCAGATACGCAGTATTTT. Its translation is CSASSPSGSADTQYF.

V usage is TRBV5-4 and J usage is TRBJ2-7; weak D call: TRBD1 (6 bases). Germline V gene lookup returns CDR1 SGHNT and CDR2 YYREEE (reference sequence). V lost 4 bases, J lost 1 base, and 18 bases lay in between. There are 16 residues in the CDR3. The CDR3 region has the DNA TGTGCCAGCAGCCCCCTTGTTGACAGGACATCCTACGAGCAGTACTTC. It is translated as CASSPLVDRTSYEQYF.

CDR3 region: CASSTGLDRRDGYTF. CDR3 sequence (DNA): TGTGCCAGCAGCACAGGACTCGACAGGCGAGATGGCTACACCTTC. V and J are TRBV7-9 and TRBJ1-2, with D tentatively TRBD1 (6 bases). With 5 bases removed from V and 6 bases from J, the gap between germline ends came to 19 bases. Per the germline V gene, CDR1 is SEHNR and CDR2 is FQNEAQ (reference sequence). The CDR3 totals 15 residues.